Listed below are T cell receptor beta chains from one sample, sequenced in a study of CD39 and CD103 CD8 tumor-infiltrating T cells. The assay was immunoSEQ multiplex PCR, and TCRdb's table has in-frame clones only and misses some. In the table there are under 4,500 clones, over 55% of which are singletons. The sample was CD39- CD103- CD8+ T cells sorted from the tumor. Receptors originate from a human donor with head and neck squamous cell carcinoma. CDR3s include the opening cysteine and the closing phenylalanine or tryptophan. The D gene is left open where the match is weak. Size tells how often a clone was seen (once, few, many) or the class of an expanded clone, and some rows leave it out.

TRBV7-9,NA,TRBD1,TRBJ2-3,TGTGCCAGCAGCTTGGTCGGAGACAGGGTGGTCGATACGCAGTATTTT,CASSLVGDRVVDTQYF
TRBV7-2,few,NA,TRBJ1-3,TGTGCCAGCAGCCAAGAACTGACCTCTGGAAACACCATATATTTT,CASSQELTSGNTIYF
TRBV7-9,NA,TRBD2,TRBJ2-7,TGTGCCAGCAGCACCCCCCGGACTAGCGGGGGGGTTTACGAGCAGTACTTC,CASSTPRTSGGVYEQYF
TRBV28,NA,TRBD1,TRBJ2-2,TGTGCCAGCAGTTTGACAGGGGGGGAGTGGGAGCTGTTTTTT,CASSLTGGEWELFF
TRBV30,medium-sized,NA,TRBJ2-2,TGTGCCTGGAGTGTAGGCGGCCCCGGGGAGCTGTTTTTT,CAWSVGGPGELFF
TRBV7-8,NA,NA,TRBJ2-7,TGTGCCAGCAGCTTCAGGGGGGGGTACGAGCAGTACTTC,CASSFRGGYEQYF
TRBV5-1,NA,TRBD1,TRBJ2-1,TGCGCCAGCAGCTTGGGGGGACAGGGGGTCGATGAGCAGTTCTTC,CASSLGGQGVDEQFF
TRBV11-3,NA,NA,TRBJ2-2,TGTGCCAGCAGCTTAAGCGTGTACACCGGGGAGCTGTTTTTT,CASSLSVYTGELFF
TRBV6-5,NA,TRBD1,TRBJ1-2,TGTGCCAGCAGTGATCAGGGGGGTGCCTATGGCTACACCTTC,CASSDQGGAYGYTF
TRBV27,NA,NA,TRBJ2-4,TGTGCCAGCAGTCCCCATCGAGTCAAAAACATTCAGTACTTC,CASSPHRVKNIQYF
TRBV29-1,few,NA,TRBJ1-2,TGCAGCGTTGAAGCTTCTAACTATGGCTACACCTTC,CSVEASNYGYTF
TRBV30,NA,NA,TRBJ1-1,TGTGCCTGGAGTGGACACCCGAACACTGAAGCTTTCTTT,CAWSGHPNTEAFF
TRBV27,few,TRBD2,TRBJ2-2,TGTGCCAGCACCCCAATGGGGGGGGGCACCGGGGAGCTGTTTTTT,CASTPMGGGTGELFF
TRBV7-6,NA,TRBD1,TRBJ1-2,TGTGCCAGCAGCCCCCGGGACACAGGGGCCCTATATGGCTACACCTTC,CASSPRDTGALYGYTF
TRBV6-5,NA,NA,TRBJ1-2,TGTGCCAGCAGTTACGATCGGGTAGGGGGCTATGGCTACACCTTC,CASSYDRVGGYGYTF
TRBV25-1,few,NA,TRBJ1-4,TGTGCCAGCAGTGCCCCCGGGGGAGACGAAAAACTGTTTTTT,CASSAPGGDEKLFF
TRBV28,large,NA,TRBJ1-2,TGTGCCAGCAGTTTTGTCCGGACAGTCGATGGCTACACCTTC,CASSFVRTVDGYTF
TRBV6-6,NA,TRBD1,TRBJ2-1,TGTGCCAGCAGTTATTTGCAGGGGGATTACAATGAGCAGTTCTTC,CASSYLQGDYNEQFF
TRBV4-2,few,TRBD1,TRBJ1-5,TGTGCCAGCAGCCCCGAAAGACGGCAGGGGGTCGGCGGTCAGCCCCAGCATTTT,CASSPERRQGVGGQPQHF
TRBV4-1,NA,TRBD1,TRBJ2-1,TGCGCCAGCAGCCAAGCCGCCTACTCAGGGGGCGAGCAGTTCTTC,CASSQAAYSGGEQFF
TRBV21-1,NA,NA,TRBJ2-3,TGTGCCAGCGACATTCTGGATACGCAGTATTTT,CASDILDTQYF
TRBV7-3,once,TRBD1,TRBJ2-1,TGTGCCAGCAGCCCAGGGGGCGGGGTTGATGAGCAGTTCTTC,CASSPGGGVDEQFF
TRBV9,NA,NA,TRBJ2-1,TGTGCCAGCAGCGTAGACCCCAGCGCCTACAATGAGCAGTTCTTC,CASSVDPSAYNEQFF
TRBV7-6,NA,NA,TRBJ2-7,TGTGCCAGCAGCTTGGTAGGAACTGGGGAGCAGTACTTC,CASSLVGTGEQYF
TRBV7-3,NA,NA,TRBJ1-1,TGTGCCAGCAGCCCCGGGACGTTTGAAGCTTTCTTT,CASSPGTFEAFF
TRBV7-3,medium-sized,TRBD2,TRBJ2-3,TGTGCCAGCAGCCCAGCGGGGGGGGGCACAGATACGCAGTATTTT,CASSPAGGGTDTQYF
TRBV4-1,NA,NA,TRBJ2-1,TGCGCCAGCAGCCAAGATCTGAGGGGCGATGAGCAGTTCTTC,CASSQDLRGDEQFF
TRBV6-1,NA,TRBD1,TRBJ2-7,TGTGCCAGCAGTCAAGGATACGACAGGGGGGCCTACGAGCAGTACTTC,CASSQGYDRGAYEQYF
TRBV27,few,NA,TRBJ2-1,TGTGCCAGCAGCCCGGGACACATCTACAATGAGCAGTTCTTC,CASSPGHIYNEQFF
TRBV7-9,NA,NA,TRBJ2-7,TGTGCCAGCAGCTTGGGTGACACGGGTCAATACGAGCAGTACTTC,CASSLGDTGQYEQYF
TRBV2,NA,NA,TRBJ1-2,TGTGCCAGCAGTCCGAGACAGGTTCTTTATGGCTACACCTTC,CASSPRQVLYGYTF
TRBV28,NA,NA,TRBJ2-6,TGTGCCATCCAAGGCGGCTCTGGGGCCAACGTCCTGACTTTC,CAIQGGSGANVLTF
TRBV4-3,NA,NA,TRBJ1-1,TGCGCCAGCAGCCAAGACACAGGGAGGAACACTGAAGCTTTCTTT,CASSQDTGRNTEAFF
TRBV18,NA,NA,TRBJ1-2,TGTGCCAGCTCACCTGGGGTATGGGTCCTCTATGGCTACACCTTC,CASSPGVWVLYGYTF
TRBV30,NA,TRBD1,TRBJ2-3,TGTGCCTGGAGTCTACGGACCGGGACAGGCAACACAGATACGCAGTATTTT,CAWSLRTGTGNTDTQYF
TRBV4-1,NA,TRBD1,TRBJ2-1,TGCGCCAGCAGCCAAGATCGGGGGACAGGGCCCTACAATGAGCAGTTCTTC,CASSQDRGTGPYNEQFF
TRBV7-9,few,NA,TRBJ2-7,TGTGCCAGCAGCTTAGCACAGGACTCCTACGAGCAGTACTTC,CASSLAQDSYEQYF
TRBV11-2,large,NA,TRBJ2-7,TGTGCCAGCAGCCCGGGGCAGGGAAGCTCCTACGAGCAGTACTTC,CASSPGQGSSYEQYF
TRBV27,once,NA,TRBJ1-4,TGTGCCAGCAGAACCGGGACACTTCCTGAAAAACTGTTTTTT,CASRTGTLPEKLFF
TRBV9,NA,TRBD1,TRBJ1-2,TGTGCCAGCAGCGATAGGGACAGGGGGCGCGATGGCTACACCTTC,CASSDRDRGRDGYTF
TRBV28,NA,NA,TRBJ1-4,TGTGCCAGCAGCGACGGGCTTCCGGGGGAAAATGAAAAACTGTTTTTT,CASSDGLPGENEKLFF
TRBV10-3,NA,NA,TRBJ1-5,TGTGCCATCAGTGAGTCGATCAGGCGAGGTGGGGTGAGGGGGAGTCAGCCCCAGCATTTT,CAISESIRRGGVRGSQPQHF
TRBV27,NA,NA,TRBJ1-6,TGTGCCAGCAGCCTAAGTGAAAGTTCACCCCTCCACTTT,CASSLSESSPLHF
TRBV28,few,NA,TRBJ1-5,TGTGCCAGCAGTTTATCCAGGGACCTTGGTCTACCCGATCAGCCCCAGCATTTT,CASSLSRDLGLPDQPQHF
TRBV19,NA,NA,TRBJ2-4,TGTGCCAGTAGTATAGGGGGGTTCAAAAACATTCAGTACTTC,CASSIGGFKNIQYF
TRBV7-3,NA,TRBD2,TRBJ2-1,TGTGCCAGCAGCTTCCTAGCGGGGAGCTCCTACAATGAGCAGTTCTTC,CASSFLAGSSYNEQFF
TRBV28,NA,NA,TRBJ1-5,TGTGCCAGCAGCCATATTCATCAGCCCCAGCATTTT,CASSHIHQPQHF
TRBV30,few,NA,TRBJ1-1,TGTGCCTGGAGTCTATTCGATAACACTGAAGCTTTCTTT,CAWSLFDNTEAFF
TRBV4-3,medium-sized,NA,TRBJ1-6,TGCGCCAGCAGCCAAGACGCGGTGAGCTCCTATAATTCACCCCTCCACTTT,CASSQDAVSSYNSPLHF